The entry below gives a single T cell receptor beta chain sequence along with its context. Antigen unknown. The data were taken from a study of beta chain features in type 1 diabetes. There are 12 residues in the CDR3. Trimming took 0 bases from V and 12 from J, leaving 11 bases between them. Germline V gene lookup returns CDR1 SNHLY and CDR2 FYNNEI. Cells sorted by CD45RO/CCR7/CD25/CD127/CD95/CD27 comprised CD4+ naive, central memory, regulatory and stem cell-like memory cells. The sequenced template was cDNA made from the entire isolated RNA. Method: immunoSEQ multiplex PCR; TCRdb's copy keeps in-frame clones and lacks some. The top ten hold around 0.035% of the sample, which has roughly 400,000 clones, about 15% seen once. Study results and limitations: Fewer junction insertions and more nucleotide deletions appeared in type 1 diabetes patients.

The receptor was derived from a young man in good health. Input material: naive CD4+ T cells from blood. This sequence joins TRBV2 and TRBJ2-5, with a tentative D call TRBD1 (5 bases). The DNA for the CDR3 is TGTGCCAGCAGTGAAGCTAGGACAAGGAAGTACTTC. Amino acid sequence: CASSEARTRKYF.